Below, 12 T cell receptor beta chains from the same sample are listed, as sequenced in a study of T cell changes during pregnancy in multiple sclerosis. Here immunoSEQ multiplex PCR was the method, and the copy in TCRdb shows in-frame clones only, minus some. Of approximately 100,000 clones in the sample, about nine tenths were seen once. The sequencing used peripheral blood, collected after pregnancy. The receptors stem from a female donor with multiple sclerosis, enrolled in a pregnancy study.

This CDR3 reads CASSGQGFSGNTIYF. CDR3 bases: TGTGCCAGCAGTGGACAGGGTTTCTCTGGAAACACCATATATTTT. V usage is TRBV6-1 and J usage is TRBJ1-3; TRBD1 matches 7 bases. Germline V lookup: CDR1 MNHNS, CDR2 SASEGT. The CDR3 runs 15 residues. Losses at the gene ends were 4 bases for V and 0 bases for J; bases not matched to a gene: 3.

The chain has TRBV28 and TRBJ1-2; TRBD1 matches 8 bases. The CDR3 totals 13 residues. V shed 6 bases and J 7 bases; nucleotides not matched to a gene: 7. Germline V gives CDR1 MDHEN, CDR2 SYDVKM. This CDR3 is CASSFQGASGYTF. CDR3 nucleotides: TGTGCCAGCAGCTTCCAGGGGGCGAGTGGCTACACCTTC.

CDR3 DNA sequence: TGTGCCAGCAGTCCGCGGGGGGCCCTTGGGTATGGCTACACCTTC. Residues: CASSPRGALGYGYTF. This chain connects TRBV6-5 to TRBJ1-2; a possible D gene is TRBD1 (6 bases). V gave up 5 bases and J gave up 5 bases, with 18 bases separating them. The CDR3 spans 15 residues. CDR1 is MNHEY and CDR2 is SVGAGI in the germline V gene.

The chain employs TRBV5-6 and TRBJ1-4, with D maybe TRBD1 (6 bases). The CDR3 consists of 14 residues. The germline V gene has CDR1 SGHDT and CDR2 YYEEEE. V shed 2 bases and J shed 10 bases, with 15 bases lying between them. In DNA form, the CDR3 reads TGTGCCAGCAGCTTTGGGCAGGGAGGGGGAAAACTGTTTTTT. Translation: CASSFGQGGGKLFF. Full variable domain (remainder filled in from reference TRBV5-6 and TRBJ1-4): DAGVTQSPTHLIKTRGQQVTLRCSPKSGHDTVSWYQQALGQGPQFIFQYYEEEERQRGNFPDRFSGHQFPNYSSELNVNALLLGDSALYLCASSFGQGGGKLFFGSGTQLSVL.

DNA of the CDR3: TGCGCCAGCAGCTCTACAGGCTACACTGAAGCTTTCTTT. It translates to CASSSTGYTEAFF. V and J are TRBV5-1 and TRBJ1-1, with a possible D match to TRBD1 (5 bases). Per germline, CDR1 SGHRS and CDR2 YFSETQ. The CDR3 is made up of 13 amino acids. V was cut by 3 bases and J by 3 bases, with 9 bases left in between.

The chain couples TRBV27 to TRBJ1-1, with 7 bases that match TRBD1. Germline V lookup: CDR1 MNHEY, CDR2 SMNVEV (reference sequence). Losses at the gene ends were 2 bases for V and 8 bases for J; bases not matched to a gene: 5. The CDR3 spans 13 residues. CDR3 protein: CASSLARGAEAFF. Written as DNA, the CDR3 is TGTGCCAGCAGTTTAGCCAGGGGGGCCGAAGCTTTCTTT.

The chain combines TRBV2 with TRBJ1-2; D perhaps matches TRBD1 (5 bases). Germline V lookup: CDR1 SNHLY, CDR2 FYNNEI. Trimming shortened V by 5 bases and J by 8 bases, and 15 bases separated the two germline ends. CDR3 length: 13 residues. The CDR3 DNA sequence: TGTGCCAGCAGTAGGGACTCGTGGTGGGGCTACACCTTC. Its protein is CASSRDSWWGYTF.

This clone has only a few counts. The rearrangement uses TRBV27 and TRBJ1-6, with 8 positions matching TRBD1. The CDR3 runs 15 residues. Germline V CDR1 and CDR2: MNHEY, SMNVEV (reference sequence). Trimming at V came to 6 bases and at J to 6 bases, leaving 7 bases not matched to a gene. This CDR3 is CASRGAGGLNSPLHF. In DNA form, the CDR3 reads TGTGCCAGCAGAGGTGCAGGGGGCCTTAATTCACCCCTCCACTTT.

The CDR3 DNA is TGTGCCAGCTCAGCGACACGGACTAGCGGGGGTTCCATCAGTACGCACAATGAGCAGTTCTTC. Amino acid sequence: CASSATRTSGGSISTHNEQFF. The chain is built from TRBV18 and TRBJ2-1; 13 bases are shared with TRBD2. With 5 bases clipped from V and 5 bases from J, the junction kept 21 bases outside the gene matches. This CDR3 is built from 21 residues. Per the germline V gene, CDR1 is KGHSH and CDR2 is LQKENI.

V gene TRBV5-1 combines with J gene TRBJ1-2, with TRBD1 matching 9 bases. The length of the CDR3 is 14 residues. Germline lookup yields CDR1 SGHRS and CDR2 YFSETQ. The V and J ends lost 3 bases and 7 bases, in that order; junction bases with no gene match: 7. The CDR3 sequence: CASSWGQGEAGYTF. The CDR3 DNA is TGCGCCAGCAGCTGGGGACAGGGTGAGGCTGGCTACACCTTC.

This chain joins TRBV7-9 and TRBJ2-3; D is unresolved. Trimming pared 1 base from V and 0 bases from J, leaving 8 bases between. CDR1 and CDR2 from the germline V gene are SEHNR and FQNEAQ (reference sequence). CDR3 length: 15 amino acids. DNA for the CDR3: TGTGCCAGCAGCTTAGGCAGTTCTAGCACAGATACGCAGTATTTT. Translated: CASSLGSSSTDTQYF.

This CDR3 reads CASSLRTGSGGANVLTF. As DNA, the CDR3 is TGCGCCAGCAGCTTGCGGACAGGGTCTGGTGGGGCCAACGTCCTGACTTTC. This chain joins TRBV5-1 and TRBJ2-6, with 8 bases that match TRBD1. V gave up 1 base and J gave up 3 bases; unmatched junction bases: 6. Per the germline V gene, CDR1 is SGHRS and CDR2 is YFSETQ. CDR3 length: 17 residues. Drawing the rest from reference TRBV5-1 and TRBJ2-6, the complete variable domain is KAGVTQTPRYLIKTRGQQVTLSCSPISGHRSVSWYQQTPGQGLQFLFEYFSETQRNKGNFPGRFSGRQFSNSRSEMNVSTLELGDSALYLCASSLRTGSGGANVLTFGAGSRLTVL.